The 2 T cell receptor beta chains listed next were all sequenced from one sample in a study of blood T cell repertoires in COVID-19 (dated by TCRdb to the early 2020s). The library was made by the immunoSEQ multiplex PCR assay. This immuneACCESS table, as held by TCRdb, lists in-frame sequences with V and J called but not all clones. Of the missing ones, under half trace to an unresolved V gene in checked studies; the others have no known cause. For this sample the table gives nearly 95,000 clones, of which roughly 79% were detected only once. Clones ranked in the top ten supply about 15% of the sample. Sequenced material: peripheral blood. The receptors were gathered from a human donor in a cohort sampled during active COVID-19.

The chain employs TRBV3-1 (or the pseudogene TRBV3-2) and TRBJ2-5, with a possible D match to TRBD1 (6 bases). V lost 4 bases, J lost 1 base, and 10 bases lay in between. The germline CDR1 and CDR2 sequences are LGHDT and YNNKEL (reference sequence). The CDR3 loop spans 14 amino acids. CDR3 amino acids: CASSLQGFQETQYF. CDR3 DNA sequence: TGTGCCAGCAGCCTTCAGGGGTTCCAAGAGACCCAGTACTTC.

The gene calls are TRBV4-2 and TRBJ2-3; 10 bases align to TRBD2. V was pared by 8 bases and J by 4 bases, with 12 bases of the junction left unmatched. Germline assignment: CDR1 LGHNA and CDR2 YNFKEQ. The CDR3 is made up of 16 amino acids. Written as DNA, the CDR3 is TGTGCCAGCGGACCTCGAGCGGGAGGGATGGCAGATACGCAGTATTTT. Translated: CASGPRAGGMADTQYF.